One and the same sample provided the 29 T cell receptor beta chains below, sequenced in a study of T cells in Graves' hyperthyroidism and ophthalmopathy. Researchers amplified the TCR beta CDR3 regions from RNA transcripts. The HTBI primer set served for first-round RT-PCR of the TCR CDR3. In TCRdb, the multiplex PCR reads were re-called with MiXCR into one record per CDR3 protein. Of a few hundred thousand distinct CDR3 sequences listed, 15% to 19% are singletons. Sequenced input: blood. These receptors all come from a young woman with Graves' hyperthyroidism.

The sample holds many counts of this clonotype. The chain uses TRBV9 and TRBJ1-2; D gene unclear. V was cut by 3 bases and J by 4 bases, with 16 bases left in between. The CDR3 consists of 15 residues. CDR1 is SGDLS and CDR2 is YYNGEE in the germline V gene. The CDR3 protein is CASSGTGLTSYGYTF. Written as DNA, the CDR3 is TGTGCCAGCAGCGGAACCGGACTGACGTCCTATGGCTACACCTTC.

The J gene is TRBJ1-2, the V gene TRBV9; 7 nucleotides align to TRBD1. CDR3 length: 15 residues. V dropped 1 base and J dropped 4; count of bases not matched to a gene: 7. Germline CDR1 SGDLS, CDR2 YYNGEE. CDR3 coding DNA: TGTGCCAGCAGCGTAACTAACCCAGGGGGCTATGGCTACACCTTC. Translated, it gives CASSVTNPGGYGYTF.

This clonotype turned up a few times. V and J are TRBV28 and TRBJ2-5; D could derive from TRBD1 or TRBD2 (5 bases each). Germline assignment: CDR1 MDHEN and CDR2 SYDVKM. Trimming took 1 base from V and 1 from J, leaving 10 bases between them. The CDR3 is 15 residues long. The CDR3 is CASSLSAGTQETQYF. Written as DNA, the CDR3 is TGTGCCAGCAGTTTATCCGCAGGGACCCAAGAGACCCAGTACTTC.

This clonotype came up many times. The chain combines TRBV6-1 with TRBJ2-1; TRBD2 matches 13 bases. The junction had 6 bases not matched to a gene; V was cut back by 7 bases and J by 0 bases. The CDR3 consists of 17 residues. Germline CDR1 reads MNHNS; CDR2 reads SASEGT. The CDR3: CASTRTSGSSSYNEQFF. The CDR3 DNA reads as TGTGCCAGCACCAGGACTAGCGGGAGTAGCTCCTACAATGAGCAGTTCTTC.

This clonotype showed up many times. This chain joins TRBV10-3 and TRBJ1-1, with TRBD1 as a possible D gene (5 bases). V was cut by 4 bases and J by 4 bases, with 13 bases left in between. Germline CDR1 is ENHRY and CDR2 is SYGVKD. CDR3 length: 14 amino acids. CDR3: CAISARTGSTEAFF. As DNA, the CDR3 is TGTGCCATCAGTGCAAGAACAGGTTCCACTGAAGCTTTCTTT.

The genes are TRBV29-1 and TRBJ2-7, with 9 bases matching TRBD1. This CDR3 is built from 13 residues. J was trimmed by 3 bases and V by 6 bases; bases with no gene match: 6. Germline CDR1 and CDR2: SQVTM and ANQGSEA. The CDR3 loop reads CSVKQGQGYEQYF. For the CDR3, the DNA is TGCAGCGTCAAACAGGGACAGGGCTACGAGCAGTACTTC.

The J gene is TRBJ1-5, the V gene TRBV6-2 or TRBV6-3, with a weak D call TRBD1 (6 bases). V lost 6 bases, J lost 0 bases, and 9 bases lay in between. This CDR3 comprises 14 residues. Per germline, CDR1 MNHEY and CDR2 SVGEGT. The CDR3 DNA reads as TGTGCCAGCAGGAGACAGGATAGCAATCAGCCCCAGCATTTT. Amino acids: CASRRQDSNQPQHF.

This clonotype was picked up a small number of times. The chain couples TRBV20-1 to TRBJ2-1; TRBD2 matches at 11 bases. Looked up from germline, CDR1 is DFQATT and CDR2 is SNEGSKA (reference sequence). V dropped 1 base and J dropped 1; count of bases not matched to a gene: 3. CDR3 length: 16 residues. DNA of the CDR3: TGCAGTGCTAGAGTGCCTAGCGGGAGGTCCTACAATGAGCAGTTCTTC. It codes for CSARVPSGRSYNEQFF.

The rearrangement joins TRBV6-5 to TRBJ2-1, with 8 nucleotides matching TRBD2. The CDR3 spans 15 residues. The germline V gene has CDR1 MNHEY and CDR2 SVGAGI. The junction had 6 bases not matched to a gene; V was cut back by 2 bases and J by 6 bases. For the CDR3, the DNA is TGTGCCAGCAGTTACAGTGGGACTAGAGTCAATGAGCAGTTCTTC. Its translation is CASSYSGTRVNEQFF.

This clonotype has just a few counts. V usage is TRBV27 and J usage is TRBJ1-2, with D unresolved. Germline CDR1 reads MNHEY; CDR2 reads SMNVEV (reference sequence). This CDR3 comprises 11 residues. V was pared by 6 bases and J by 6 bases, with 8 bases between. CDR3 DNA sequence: TGTGCCAGCAGGGGTTCGAATGGCTACACCTTC. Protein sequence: CASRGSNGYTF.

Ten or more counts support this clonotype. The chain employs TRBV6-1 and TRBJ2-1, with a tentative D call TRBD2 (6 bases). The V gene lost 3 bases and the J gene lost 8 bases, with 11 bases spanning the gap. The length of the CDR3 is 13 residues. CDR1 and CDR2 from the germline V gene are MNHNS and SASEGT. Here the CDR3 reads CASSDLREYEQFF. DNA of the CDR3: TGTGCCAGCAGTGACCTACGGGAGTATGAGCAGTTCTTC.

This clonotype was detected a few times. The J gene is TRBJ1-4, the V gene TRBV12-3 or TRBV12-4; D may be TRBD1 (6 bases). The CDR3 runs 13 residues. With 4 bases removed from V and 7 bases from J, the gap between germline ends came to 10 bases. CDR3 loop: CASSYTQGEKLFF. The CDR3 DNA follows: TGTGCCAGCAGTTACACACAGGGTGAAAAACTGTTTTTT.

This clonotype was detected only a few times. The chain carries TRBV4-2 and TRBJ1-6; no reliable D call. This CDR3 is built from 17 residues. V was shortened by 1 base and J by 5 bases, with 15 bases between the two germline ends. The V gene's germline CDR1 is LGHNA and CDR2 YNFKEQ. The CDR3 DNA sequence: TGTGCCAGCAGCCAAGTAGCACTCAACGGTCATAATTCACCCCTCCACTTT. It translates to CASSQVALNGHNSPLHF.

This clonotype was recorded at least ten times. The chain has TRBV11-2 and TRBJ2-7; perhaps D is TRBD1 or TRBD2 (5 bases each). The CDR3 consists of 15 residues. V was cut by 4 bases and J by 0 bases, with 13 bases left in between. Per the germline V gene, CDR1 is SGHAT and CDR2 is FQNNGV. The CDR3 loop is CASSYSGTSSYEQYF. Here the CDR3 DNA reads TGTGCCAGCAGCTACTCCGGGACCAGCTCCTACGAGCAGTACTTC.

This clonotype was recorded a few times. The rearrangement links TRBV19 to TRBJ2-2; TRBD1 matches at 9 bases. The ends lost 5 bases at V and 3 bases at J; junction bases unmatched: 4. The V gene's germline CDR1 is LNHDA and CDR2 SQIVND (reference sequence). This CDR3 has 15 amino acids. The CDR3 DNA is TGTGCCAGTAGTGAACAGGGGGCGTACACCGGGGAGCTGTTTTTT. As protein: CASSEQGAYTGELFF.

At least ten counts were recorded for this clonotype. The chain's CDR3 is CASSEGDVEAFF. The CDR3 region has the DNA TGTGCCAGCAGTGAAGGGGACGTTGAAGCTTTCTTT. The chain joins TRBV2 to TRBJ1-1; tentatively, D is TRBD1 (5 bases). Trimming took off 1 base at V and 7 bases at J, with 7 bases between the two ends. CDR3 length: 12 residues. Germline CDR1 reads SNHLY; CDR2 reads FYNNEI.

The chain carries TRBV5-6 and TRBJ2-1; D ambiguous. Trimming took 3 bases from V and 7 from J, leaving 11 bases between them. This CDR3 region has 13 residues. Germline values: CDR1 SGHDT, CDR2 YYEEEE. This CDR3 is CASSSSLLNEQFF. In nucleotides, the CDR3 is TGTGCCAGCAGCTCAAGTCTACTTAATGAGCAGTTCTTC.

The CDR3 DNA reads as TGCGCCAGCAGCTCGAAGGACCGGGACACTGAAGCTTTCTTT. This translates into CASSSKDRDTEAFF. The gene calls are TRBV5-1 and TRBJ1-1, with unresolved D. This CDR3 has 14 amino acids. V shed 3 bases and J shed 3 bases, with 12 bases lying between them. Germline values: CDR1 SGHRS, CDR2 YFSETQ. Variable domain in full (rest from reference TRBV5-1 and TRBJ1-1): KAGVTQTPRYLIKTRGQQVTLSCSPISGHRSVSWYQQTPGQGLQFLFEYFSETQRNKGNFPGRFSGRQFSNSRSEMNVSTLELGDSALYLCASSSKDRDTEAFFGQGTRLTVV.

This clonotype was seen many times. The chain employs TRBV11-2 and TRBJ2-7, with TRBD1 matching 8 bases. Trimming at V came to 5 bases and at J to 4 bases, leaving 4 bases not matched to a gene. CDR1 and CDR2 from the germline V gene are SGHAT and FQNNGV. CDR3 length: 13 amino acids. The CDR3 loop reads CASSQGAGYEQYF. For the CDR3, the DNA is TGTGCCAGCAGCCAGGGGGCGGGGTACGAGCAGTACTTC.

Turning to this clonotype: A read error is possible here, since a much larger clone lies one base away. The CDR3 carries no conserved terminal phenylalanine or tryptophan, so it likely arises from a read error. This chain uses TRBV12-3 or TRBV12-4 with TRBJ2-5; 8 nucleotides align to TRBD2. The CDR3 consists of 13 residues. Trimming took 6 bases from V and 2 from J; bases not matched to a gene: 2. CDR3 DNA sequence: TGTGCCAGCAGCGGGACTAGTCAAGAGACCCAGTACCTC. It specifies CASSGTSQETQYL.

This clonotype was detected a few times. CDR3 in DNA: TGTGCCATCAGTGAAAGGGCGGCTGAGGCGAGCCGCAATGAGCAGTTCTTC. Amino acids: CAISERAAEASRNEQFF. The V call is TRBV10-3, the J call TRBJ2-1; D remains ambiguous. Trimming left V 3 bases short and J 6 bases short, with 21 bases between. CDR3 size: 17 residues. Germline CDR1 reads ENHRY; CDR2 reads SYGVKD.

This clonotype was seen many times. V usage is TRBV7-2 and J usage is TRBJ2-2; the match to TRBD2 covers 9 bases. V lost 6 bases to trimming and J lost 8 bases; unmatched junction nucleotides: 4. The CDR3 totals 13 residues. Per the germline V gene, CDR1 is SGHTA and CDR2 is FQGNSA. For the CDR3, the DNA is TGTGCCAGCAGATCTAGCGGGATAGGGGAGCTGTTTTTT. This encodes CASRSSGIGELFF.

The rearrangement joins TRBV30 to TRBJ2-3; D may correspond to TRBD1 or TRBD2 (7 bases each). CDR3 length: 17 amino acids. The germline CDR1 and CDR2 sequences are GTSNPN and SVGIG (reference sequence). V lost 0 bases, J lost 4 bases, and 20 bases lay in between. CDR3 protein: CAWSVKGAGVLADTQYF. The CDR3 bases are TGTGCCTGGAGTGTTAAGGGGGCGGGAGTTTTGGCAGATACGCAGTATTTT. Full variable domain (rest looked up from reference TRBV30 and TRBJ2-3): SQTIHQWPATLVQPVGSPLSLECTVEGTSNPNLYWYRQAAGRGLQLLFYSVGIGQISSEVPQNLSASRPQDRQFILSSKKLLLSDSGFYLCAWSVKGAGVLADTQYFGPGTRLTVL.

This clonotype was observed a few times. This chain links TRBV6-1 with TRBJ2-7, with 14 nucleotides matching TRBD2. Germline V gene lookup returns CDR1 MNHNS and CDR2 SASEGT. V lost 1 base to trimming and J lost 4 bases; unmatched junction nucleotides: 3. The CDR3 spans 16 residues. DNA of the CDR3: TGTGCCAGCAGTGAAGGACTAGCGGGAGGGCCATACGAGCAGTACTTC. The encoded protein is CASSEGLAGGPYEQYF.

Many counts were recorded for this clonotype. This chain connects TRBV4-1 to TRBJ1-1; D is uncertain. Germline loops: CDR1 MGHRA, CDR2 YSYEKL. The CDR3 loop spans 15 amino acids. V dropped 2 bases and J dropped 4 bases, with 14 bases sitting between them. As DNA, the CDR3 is TGCGCCAGCAGCCAAACCCCTACAGTGAGCACTGAAGCTTTCTTT. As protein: CASSQTPTVSTEAFF.

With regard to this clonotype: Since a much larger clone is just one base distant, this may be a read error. In DNA form, the CDR3 reads TGTGCCAGCAGTACACGGGAGACCTATGGCTACACCTTC. This encodes CASSTRETYGYTF. The rearrangement joins TRBV6-1 to TRBJ1-2; D uncertain. Germline V CDR1 and CDR2: MNHNS, SASEGT. V was trimmed by 5 bases and J by 4 bases, leaving 11 bases between them. CDR3 size: 13 residues.

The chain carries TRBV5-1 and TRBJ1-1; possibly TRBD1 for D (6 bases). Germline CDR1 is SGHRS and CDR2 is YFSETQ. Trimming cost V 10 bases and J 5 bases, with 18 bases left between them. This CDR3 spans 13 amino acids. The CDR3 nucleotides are TGCGCCGCGAGGACGGGGGCTGGGACTGAAGCTTTCTTT. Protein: CAARTGAGTEAFF.

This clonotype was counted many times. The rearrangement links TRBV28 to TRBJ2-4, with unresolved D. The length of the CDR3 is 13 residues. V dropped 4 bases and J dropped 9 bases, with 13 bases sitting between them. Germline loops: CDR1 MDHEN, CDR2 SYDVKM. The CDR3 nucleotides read TGTGCCAGCAGTTCGGACCCCCAGGCCATTCAGTACTTC. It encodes CASSSDPQAIQYF. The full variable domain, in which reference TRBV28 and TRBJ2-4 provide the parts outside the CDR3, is DVKVTQSSRYLVKRTGEKVFLECVQDMDHENMFWYRQDPGLGLRLIYFSYDVKMKEKGDIPEGYSVSREKKERFSLILESASTNQTSMYLCASSSDPQAIQYFGAGTRLSVL.

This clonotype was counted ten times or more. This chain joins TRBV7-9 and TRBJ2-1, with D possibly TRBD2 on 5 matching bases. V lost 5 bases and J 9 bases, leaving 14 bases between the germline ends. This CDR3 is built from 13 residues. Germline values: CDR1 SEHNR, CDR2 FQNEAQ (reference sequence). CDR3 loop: CASSLGGPIEQFF. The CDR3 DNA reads TGTGCCAGCAGCCTAGGAGGCCCTATTGAGCAGTTCTTC.